This T cell receptor (beta chain) was found in a study of technical replicates of blood from a handful of donors. The CDR3 totals 13 residues. Germline trimming cut 4 bases from V and 9 bases from J; bases unmatched to any gene: 9. Germline V gene lookup returns CDR1 SGHTA and CDR2 FQGNSA. Here immunoSEQ multiplex PCR was the method, and the copy in TCRdb shows in-frame clones only, minus some. The sample has approximately 79,000 clones, more than 85% seen once. The chain recombines TRBV7-2 with TRBJ2-7, with TRBD2 identical over 7 bases. The receptor comes from a human donor in good health. Sample: T cells isolated from PBMCs. In DNA, the CDR3 is TGTGCCAGCAGCTACGGGGGAGGGCTGGGGCAGTACTTC. Translating it yields CASSYGGGLGQYF.